This T cell receptor beta chain was identified during a study of CD8 T cells in ankylosing spondylitis. Study findings and constraints: Matched synovial fluid from ankylosing spondylitis patients was reported to be enriched for disease-linked clones. Earlier studies detected some motif variants in reactive arthritis synovial fluid and blood. Seemingly characteristic of ankylosing spondylitis blood was a TCR beta motif consisting of eight highly homologous variants.

The CDR3 is made up of 14 amino acids. Germline V gene sequence: CDR1 LGHDT, CDR2 YNNKEL (reference sequence). Deletions cut 7 bases from V and 7 bases from J, with 16 bases between. This clonotype has at least ten counts. The target antigen is unknown. Each TCR beta library was made by quantitative 5'-RACE that incorporated molecular barcodes. A single record per CDR3 protein comes from TCRdb applying MiXCR to the 5' RACE reads. Here the sample spans 200,000 to 300,000 distinct CDR3 sequences, 8.6% being singletons. The chain joins TRBV3-1 to TRBJ2-2, with D possibly matching TRBD1 (6 bases). The TCR originated in a male donor with ankylosing spondylitis or in good health (not recorded which). The sequencing sample was made of blood, either unsorted or a sorted T cell fraction (not recorded which). The CDR3 is CASTRQARGGELFF. As DNA, the CDR3 is TGTGCCAGCACCAGACAGGCAAGAGGCGGGGAGCTGTTTTTT.